One sample yielded the 27 T cell receptor beta chains listed below, sequenced in a study of identical twins (dated by TCRdb to the mid-2010s). The library was made by 5' RACE. These reads were obtained on an Illumina HiSeq 2000. TCRdb itself trimmed the public reads at Q25 with fastp, ran MiXCR and retained productive beta chains. Under each unique CDR3 protein, matching rows form one entry showing the most common genes and DNA. The sample contains around 480,000 distinct CDR3 sequences, more than 13% of them found a single time. The ten top clones hold approximately 0.52% of the sample. This same sample was also taken into another study, of yellow fever vaccine responses in identical twins.

Material for sequencing was CD4+ T cells sorted from blood. Receptors originate from a woman under 30 in good health.

This clonotype was recorded a few times. The gene calls are TRBV15 and TRBJ2-1; D uncertain. Germline CDR1 is LNHNV and CDR2 is YYDKDF (reference sequence). Trimming took off 1 base at V and 1 base at J, with 2 bases between the two ends. This CDR3 has 13 amino acids. The CDR3 here is CATSRGSYNEQFF. CDR3 DNA sequence: TGTGCCACCAGCAGAGGTTCCTACAATGAGCAGTTCTTC.

This clonotype was counted many times. The chain employs TRBV7-3 and TRBJ2-3; TRBD2 aligns across 13 bases. The CDR3 loop spans 16 amino acids. From germline, CDR1 is SGHTA and CDR2 FQGTGA. V dropped 5 bases and J dropped 7; count of bases not matched to a gene: 9. The CDR3 region is CASSKGTSGDLYTQYF. The CDR3, as DNA: TGTGCCAGCAGCAAAGGGACTAGCGGGGATTTATATACGCAGTATTTT.

This clonotype was seen ten or more times. The chain employs TRBV28 and TRBJ1-5; D not resolved. CDR3 size: 17 residues. Trimming stripped 6 bases from V and 3 bases from J, with 21 bases between. CDR1 and CDR2 from the germline V gene are MDHEN and SYDVKM. The DNA of the CDR3 is TGTGCCAGCAGCCACAGACAACCAACGGAATTCAATCAGCCCCAGCATTTT. Translating gives CASSHRQPTEFNQPQHF.

The J gene is TRBJ1-6, the V gene TRBV2, with a tentative D call TRBD1 (5 bases). The CDR3 has 13 residues. V was clipped by 9 bases and J by 5 bases, with 11 bases between them. Germline V CDR1 and CDR2: SNHLY, FYNNEI. CDR3 residues: CARTENHNSPLHF. CDR3 nucleotides: TGTGCCAGGACAGAGAATCATAATTCACCCCTCCACTTT.

This clonotype was seen ten or more times. The J gene is TRBJ2-7, the V gene TRBV28, with D maybe TRBD2 (5 bases). CDR3 length equals 11 residues. Germline-derived CDR1 and CDR2 are MDHEN and SYDVKM. The germline V and J ends were trimmed by 7 bases and 3 bases, with 7 bases remaining between them. CDR3 amino acids: CASTGGYEQYF. The CDR3 bases are TGTGCCAGCACCGGAGGCTACGAGCAGTACTTC.

Comment on this clonotype: The junction differs from germline at one of its ends, possibly a read error. The chain uses TRBV20-1 and TRBJ2-3; the match to TRBD2 covers 10 bases. The CDR3 spans 14 residues. Germline CDR1 reads DFQATT; CDR2 reads SNEGSKA (reference sequence). In DNA, the CDR3 is TGCAGTGCTAGAGGACTAGCGGGCACATATACGCAGTATTTT. Its translation is CSARGLAGTYTQYF.

This clonotype was detected many times. V usage is TRBV6-1 and J usage is TRBJ2-5; possible D gene TRBD2, 6 bases. The CDR3 is made up of 15 amino acids. V gave up 6 bases and J gave up 1 base, with 15 bases separating them. Germline-derived CDR1 and CDR2 are MNHNS and SASEGT. In nucleotides, the CDR3 is TGTGCCAGCAGAAGGGTGGGGGGAATCCAAGAGACCCAGTACTTC. As protein: CASRRVGGIQETQYF.

This clonotype has at least ten counts. The chain combines TRBV20-1 with TRBJ2-4; 9 nucleotides match TRBD1. The ends lost 4 bases at V and 7 bases at J; junction bases unmatched: 5. The CDR3 loop spans 13 amino acids. Germline V gene lookup returns CDR1 DFQATT and CDR2 SNEGSKA (reference sequence). The CDR3 DNA follows: TGCAGTGCTAAACCGGGACAGGGCAACATTCAGTACTTC. The encoded protein is CSAKPGQGNIQYF.

This chain's CDR3 is CASSQGGTYTDTQYF. Here the CDR3 DNA reads TGTGCCAGCAGCCAAGGCGGGACCTACACAGATACGCAGTATTTT. The chain is built from TRBV3-1 and TRBJ2-3; possible D gene TRBD2, 6 bases. Germline assignment: CDR1 LGHDT and CDR2 YNNKEL (reference sequence). CDR3 length equals 15 residues. The germline V and J ends were trimmed by 1 base and 2 bases, with 10 bases remaining between them.

Only a few counts were recorded for this clonotype. This chain connects TRBV4-2 to TRBJ2-3; a weak D match, TRBD1 (5 bases). Trimming shortened V by 1 base and J by 2 bases, and 7 bases separated the two germline ends. CDR1 is LGHNA, CDR2 YNFKEQ, per germline. The length of the CDR3 is 14 residues. The CDR3 region is CASSQGRDTDTQYF. The CDR3 DNA sequence: TGTGCCAGCAGCCAAGGCAGGGACACAGATACGCAGTATTTT.

The sample holds a few counts of this clonotype. V gene TRBV6-1 combines with J gene TRBJ2-1, with D tentatively TRBD1 (5 bases). V was trimmed by 2 bases and J by 4 bases, leaving 21 bases between them. Germline V gives CDR1 MNHNS, CDR2 SASEGT. The CDR3 is made up of 18 amino acids. As DNA, the CDR3 is TGTGCCAGCAGTGAATCGGCGCAGGGCCTACTGTTGTACAATGAGCAGTTCTTC. This translates into CASSESAQGLLLYNEQFF.

This clonotype was counted only a few times. The chain has TRBV28 and TRBJ1-2; D gene ambiguous. Germline loops: CDR1 MDHEN, CDR2 SYDVKM. This CDR3 has 16 residues. V dropped 1 base and J dropped 7 bases, with 19 bases sitting between them. The CDR3 loop reads CASSLYRDWASFGYTF. The CDR3 bases are TGTGCCAGCAGTTTATATAGGGATTGGGCCAGCTTTGGCTACACCTTC.

This clonotype was seen many times. The J gene is TRBJ2-2, the V gene TRBV6-2 or TRBV6-3; D may be TRBD2 (6 bases). The germline V gene has CDR1 MNHEY and CDR2 SVGEGT. The CDR3 is made up of 14 amino acids. Trimming shortened V by 4 bases and J by 4 bases, and 10 bases separated the two germline ends. The CDR3 coding sequence is TGTGCCAGCAGTTGGGGACTTACCACCGGGGAGCTGTTTTTT. Translation gives CASSWGLTTGELFF.

This clonotype was seen repeatedly, ten times or more. This chain uses TRBV5-1 with TRBJ2-7; D may be TRBD1 (5 bases). The V end was cut by 5 bases, the J end by 0 bases, with 6 bases between. Germline loops: CDR1 SGHRS, CDR2 YFSETQ. This CDR3 has 12 amino acids. The CDR3 protein is CASSDSSYEQYF. CDR3 nucleotides: TGCGCCAGCAGTGACAGCTCCTACGAGCAGTACTTC. Full variable domain (remainder filled in from reference TRBV5-1 and TRBJ2-7): KAGVTQTPRYLIKTRGQQVTLSCSPISGHRSVSWYQQTPGQGLQFLFEYFSETQRNKGNFPGRFSGRQFSNSRSEMNVSTLELGDSALYLCASSDSSYEQYFGPGTRLTVT.

The chain is built from TRBV24-1 and TRBJ1-5; D is perhaps TRBD1 (5 bases). There are 15 residues in the CDR3. CDR1 is KGHDR, CDR2 SFDVKD, per germline. The V end was cut by 3 bases, the J end by 4 bases, with 12 bases between. The CDR3 here is CATSDPLGPNQPQHF. The CDR3 nucleotides read TGTGCCACCAGTGATCCCCTGGGACCTAATCAGCCCCAGCATTTT.

V is TRBV6-5 and J is TRBJ1-2, with D possibly TRBD1 on 6 matching bases. The ends were cut back, 0 bases at V and 0 bases at J, with 11 bases in the middle. Germline values: CDR1 MNHEY, CDR2 SVGAGI. CDR3 length equals 16 residues. This CDR3 reads CASSYSLRDTNYGYTF. The CDR3 DNA follows: TGTGCCAGCAGTTACTCCCTCCGGGACACTAACTATGGCTACACCTTC.

This clonotype was found many times. The CDR3 spells CASSSIGGQPQHF. The CDR3 nucleotides are TGTGCCAGCAGCTCCATTGGAGGTCAGCCCCAGCATTTT. The chain recombines TRBV12-3 or TRBV12-4 with TRBJ1-5, with D unclear. The CDR3 runs 13 residues. V was shortened by 6 bases and J by 6 bases, with 12 bases between the two germline ends.

A few counts support this clonotype. The chain has TRBV28 and TRBJ1-2; weak D call: TRBD1 (6 bases). Between the trimmed V and J ends, which lost 4 bases and 4 bases, there was a span of 13 bases. Per germline, CDR1 MDHEN and CDR2 SYDVKM. The CDR3 is 14 residues long. The CDR3 DNA is TGTGCCAGCAGTTCTGGACAGTGGGGCTATGGCTACACCTTC. It is translated as CASSSGQWGYGYTF.

This clonotype was recorded a few times. V usage is TRBV27 and J usage is TRBJ2-7; D may be TRBD1 (6 bases). V was shortened by 4 bases and J by 3 bases, with 13 bases between the two germline ends. The CDR3 contains 14 residues. The germline V gene encodes CDR1 MNHEY and CDR2 SMNVEV (reference sequence). CDR3 DNA: TGTGCCAGCAGTTCCGACAGGCGAAGCTACGAGCAGTACTTC. Its translation: CASSSDRRSYEQYF.

This clonotype was seen at least ten times. This chain uses TRBV4-3 with TRBJ2-7, with a tentative D call TRBD2 (5 bases). The germline CDR1 and CDR2 sequences are LGHNA and YSLEER. The CDR3 runs 13 residues. V was pared by 0 bases and J by 2 bases, with 5 bases between. The CDR3 DNA reads as TGCGCCAGCAGCCAAGAGAGGGCCTACGAGCAGTACTTC. Translating gives CASSQERAYEQYF.

The sample holds a few counts of this clonotype. This sequence joins TRBV29-1 and TRBJ2-1; a possible D gene is TRBD1 (6 bases). CDR3 length equals 12 residues. V lost 4 bases and J 9 bases, leaving 13 bases between the germline ends. Germline V lookup: CDR1 SQVTM, CDR2 ANQGSEA. For the CDR3, the DNA is TGCAGCGTTGTTAGGGGGTCTGGTGAGCAGTTCTTC. Its translation: CSVVRGSGEQFF.

This clonotype was seen a few times. V is TRBV4-2 and J is TRBJ2-7; maybe TRBD2 (5 bases). There are 15 residues in the CDR3. Germline CDR1 is LGHNA and CDR2 is YNFKEQ. Trimming cost V 3 bases and J 6 bases, with 18 bases left between them. CDR3 loop: CASSHKGVSYGEQYF. The CDR3 DNA follows: TGTGCCAGCAGCCATAAGGGAGTGTCCTACGGCGAGCAGTACTTC.

This clonotype was counted many times. V is TRBV25-1 and J is TRBJ2-1, with D unresolved. There are 11 residues in the CDR3. Per the germline V gene, CDR1 is MGHDK and CDR2 is SYGVNS. The V gene lost 2 bases and the J gene lost 9 bases, with 5 bases spanning the gap. CDR3 protein: CASSEVLEQFF. The CDR3 DNA is TGTGCCAGCAGTGAAGTTCTTGAGCAGTTCTTC. Based on the CDR3 plus reference TRBV25-1 and TRBJ2-1, the full variable domain is EADIYQTPRYLVIGTGKKITLECSQTMGHDKMYWYQQDPGMELHLIHYSYGVNSTEKGDLSSESTVSRIRTEHFPLTLESARPSHTSQYLCASSEVLEQFFGPGTRLTVL.

This clonotype came up a few times. V usage is TRBV20-1 and J usage is TRBJ2-7; the D gene could be TRBD1 or TRBD2 (6 bases each). Trimming cost V 6 bases and J 0 bases, with 15 bases left between them. Looked up from germline, CDR1 is DFQATT and CDR2 is SNEGSKA (reference sequence). This CDR3 region has 14 residues. This CDR3 is CSAKRGVSSYEQYF. The CDR3 nucleotides are TGCAGTGCCAAGAGGGGGGTAAGCTCCTACGAGCAGTACTTC.

A few counts support this clonotype. The chain is built from TRBV5-1 and TRBJ2-7, with 10 bases lining up with TRBD1. Per the germline V gene, CDR1 is SGHRS and CDR2 is YFSETQ. The CDR3 has 15 amino acids. V shed 3 bases and J 3 bases; nucleotides not matched to a gene: 6. DNA of the CDR3: TGCGCCAGCAGCTCGGGACAGGGGAAAAACTACGAGCAGTACTTC. Amino acid sequence: CASSSGQGKNYEQYF.

The chain recombines TRBV28 with TRBJ2-5; 7 bases are a match to TRBD2. From germline, CDR1 is MDHEN and CDR2 SYDVKM. There are 13 residues in the CDR3. V lost 7 bases, J lost 2 bases, and 4 bases stayed unmatched. The DNA for the CDR3 is TGTGCCAGCACCCCGGGACTACAAGAGACCCAGTACTTC. Translating gives CASTPGLQETQYF.

V usage is TRBV11-2 and J usage is TRBJ2-7; 8 nucleotides agree with TRBD1. V lost 5 bases to trimming and J lost 6 bases; unmatched junction nucleotides: 6. The CDR3 spans 13 residues. The germline gives CDR1 SGHAT, CDR2 FQNNGV. The CDR3 region has the DNA TGTGCCAGCAGCCCCAGGACAGGGTTCGAGCAGTACTTC. It encodes CASSPRTGFEQYF.